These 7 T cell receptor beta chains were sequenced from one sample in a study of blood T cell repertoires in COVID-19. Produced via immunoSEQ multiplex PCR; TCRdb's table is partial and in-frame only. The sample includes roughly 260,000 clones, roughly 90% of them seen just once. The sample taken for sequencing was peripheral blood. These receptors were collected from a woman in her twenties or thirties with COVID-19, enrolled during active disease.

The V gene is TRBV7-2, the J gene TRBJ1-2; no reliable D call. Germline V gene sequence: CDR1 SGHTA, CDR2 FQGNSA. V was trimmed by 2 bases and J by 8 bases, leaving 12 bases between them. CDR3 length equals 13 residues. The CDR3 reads CASSLLPGSGYTF. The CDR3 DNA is TGTGCCAGCAGCTTATTGCCGGGATCGGGCTACACCTTC.

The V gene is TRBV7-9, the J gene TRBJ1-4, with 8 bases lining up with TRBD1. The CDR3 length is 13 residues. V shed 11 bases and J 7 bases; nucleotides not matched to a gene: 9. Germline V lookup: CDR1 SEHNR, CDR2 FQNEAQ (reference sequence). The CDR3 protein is CAYNRGSSEKLFF. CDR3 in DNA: TGTGCCTACAACAGGGGGAGTAGTGAAAAACTGTTTTTT. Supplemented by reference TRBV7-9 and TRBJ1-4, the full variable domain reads DTGVSQNPRHKITKRGQNVTFRCDPISEHNRLYWYRQTLGQGPEFLTYFQNEAQLEKSRLLSDRFSAERPKGSFSTLEIQRTEQGDSAMYLCAYNRGSSEKLFFGSGTQLSVL.

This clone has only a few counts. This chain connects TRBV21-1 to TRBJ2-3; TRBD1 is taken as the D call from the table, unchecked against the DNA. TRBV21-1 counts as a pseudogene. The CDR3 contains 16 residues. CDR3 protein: CASSFPGTGSTDTQYF. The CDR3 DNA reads TGTGCCAGCAGCTTTCCCGGGACAGGGTCCACAGATACGCAGTATTTT.

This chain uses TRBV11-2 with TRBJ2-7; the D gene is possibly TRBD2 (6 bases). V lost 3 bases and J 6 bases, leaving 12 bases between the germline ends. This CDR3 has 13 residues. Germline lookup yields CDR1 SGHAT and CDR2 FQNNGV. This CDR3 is CASSLGLHPEQYF. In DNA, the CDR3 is TGTGCCAGCAGCTTGGGACTCCATCCCGAGCAGTACTTC.

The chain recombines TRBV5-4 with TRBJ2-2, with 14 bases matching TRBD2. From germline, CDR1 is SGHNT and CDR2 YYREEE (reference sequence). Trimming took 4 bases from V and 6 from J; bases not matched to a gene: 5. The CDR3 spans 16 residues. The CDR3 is CASSTGTSGSSGELFF. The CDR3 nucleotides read TGTGCCAGCAGCACGGGGACTAGCGGGAGTTCCGGGGAGCTGTTTTTT. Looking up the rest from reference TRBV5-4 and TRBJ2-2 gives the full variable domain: ETGVTQSPTHLIKTRGQQVTLRCSSQSGHNTVSWYQQALGQGPQFIFQYYREEENGRGNFPPRFSGLQFPNYSSELNVNALELDDSALYLCASSTGTSGSSGELFFGEGSRLTVL.

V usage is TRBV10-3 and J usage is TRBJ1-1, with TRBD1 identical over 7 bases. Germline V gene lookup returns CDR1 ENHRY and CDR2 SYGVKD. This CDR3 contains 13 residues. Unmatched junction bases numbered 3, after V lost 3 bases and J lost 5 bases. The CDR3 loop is CAISDQGETEAFF. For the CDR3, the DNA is TGTGCCATCAGTGACCAGGGGGAAACTGAAGCTTTCTTT.

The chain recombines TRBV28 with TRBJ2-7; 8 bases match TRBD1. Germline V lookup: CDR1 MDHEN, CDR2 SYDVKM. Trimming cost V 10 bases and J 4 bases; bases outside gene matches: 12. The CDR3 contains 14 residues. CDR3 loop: CATSPGGTSYEQYF. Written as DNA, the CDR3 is TGTGCCACTTCGCCAGGGGGCACATCTTACGAGCAGTACTTC.